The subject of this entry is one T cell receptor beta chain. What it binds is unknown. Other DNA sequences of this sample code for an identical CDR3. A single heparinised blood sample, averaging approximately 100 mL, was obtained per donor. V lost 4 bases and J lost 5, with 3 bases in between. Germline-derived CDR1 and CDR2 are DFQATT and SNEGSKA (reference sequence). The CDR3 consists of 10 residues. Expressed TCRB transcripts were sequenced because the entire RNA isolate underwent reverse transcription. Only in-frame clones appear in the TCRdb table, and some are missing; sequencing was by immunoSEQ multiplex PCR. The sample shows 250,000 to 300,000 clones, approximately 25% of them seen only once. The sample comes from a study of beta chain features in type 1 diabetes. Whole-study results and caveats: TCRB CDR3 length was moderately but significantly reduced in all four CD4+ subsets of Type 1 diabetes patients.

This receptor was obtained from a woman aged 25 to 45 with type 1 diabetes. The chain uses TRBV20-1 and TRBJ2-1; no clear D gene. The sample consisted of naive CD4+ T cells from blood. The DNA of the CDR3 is TGCAGTGCTACAGACAATGAGCAGTTCTTC. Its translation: CSATDNEQFF.